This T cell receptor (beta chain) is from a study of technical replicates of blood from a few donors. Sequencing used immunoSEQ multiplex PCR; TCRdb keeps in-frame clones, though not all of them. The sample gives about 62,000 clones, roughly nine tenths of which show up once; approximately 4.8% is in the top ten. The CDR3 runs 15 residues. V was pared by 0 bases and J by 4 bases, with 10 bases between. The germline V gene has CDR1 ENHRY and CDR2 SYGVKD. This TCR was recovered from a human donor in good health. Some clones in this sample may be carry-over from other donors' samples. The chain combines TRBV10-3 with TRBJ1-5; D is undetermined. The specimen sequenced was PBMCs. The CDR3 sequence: CAISESVGRNQPQHF. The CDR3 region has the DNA TGTGCCATCAGTGAGTCGGTGGGCAGGAATCAGCCCCAGCATTTT.